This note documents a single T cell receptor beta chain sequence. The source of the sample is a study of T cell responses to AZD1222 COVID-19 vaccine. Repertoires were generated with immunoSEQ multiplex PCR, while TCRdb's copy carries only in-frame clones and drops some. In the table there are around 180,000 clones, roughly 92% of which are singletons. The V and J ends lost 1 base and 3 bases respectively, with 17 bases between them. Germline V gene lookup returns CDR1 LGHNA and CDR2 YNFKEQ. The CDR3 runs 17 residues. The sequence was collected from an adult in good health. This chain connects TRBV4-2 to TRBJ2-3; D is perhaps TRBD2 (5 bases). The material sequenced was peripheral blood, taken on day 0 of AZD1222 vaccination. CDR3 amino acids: CASSQGYARRVTDTQYF. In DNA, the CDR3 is TGTGCCAGCAGCCAAGGGTACGCCCGGCGGGTAACAGATACGCAGTATTTT.